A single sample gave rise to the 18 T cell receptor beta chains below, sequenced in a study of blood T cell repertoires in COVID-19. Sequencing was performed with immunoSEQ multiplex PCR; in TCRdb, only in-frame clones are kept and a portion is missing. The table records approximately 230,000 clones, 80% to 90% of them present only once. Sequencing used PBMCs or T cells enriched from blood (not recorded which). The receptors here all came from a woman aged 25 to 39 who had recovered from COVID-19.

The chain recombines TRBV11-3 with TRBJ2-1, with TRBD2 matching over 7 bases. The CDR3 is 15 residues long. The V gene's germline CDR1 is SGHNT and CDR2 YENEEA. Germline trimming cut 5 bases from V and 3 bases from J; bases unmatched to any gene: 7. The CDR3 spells CASSPSGNNYNEQFF. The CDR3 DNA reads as TGTGCCAGCAGCCCGAGCGGGAATAACTACAATGAGCAGTTCTTC.

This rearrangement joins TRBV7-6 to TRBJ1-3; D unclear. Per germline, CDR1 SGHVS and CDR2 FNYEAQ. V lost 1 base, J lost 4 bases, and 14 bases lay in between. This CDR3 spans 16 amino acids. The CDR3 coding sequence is TGTGCCAGCAGCTTAGTTGACGGAGGTTGGGGAAACACCATATATTTT. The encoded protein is CASSLVDGGWGNTIYF.

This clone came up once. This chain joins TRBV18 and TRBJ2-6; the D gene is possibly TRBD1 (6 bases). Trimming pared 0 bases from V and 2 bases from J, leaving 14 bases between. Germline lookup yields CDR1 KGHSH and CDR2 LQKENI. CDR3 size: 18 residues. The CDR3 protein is CASSPPNRVITGANVLTF. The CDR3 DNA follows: TGTGCCAGCTCACCACCCAACAGGGTCATAACTGGGGCCAACGTCCTGACTTTC. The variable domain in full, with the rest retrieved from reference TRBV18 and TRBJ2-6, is NAGVMQNPRHLVRRRGQEARLRCSPMKGHSHVYWYRQLPEEGLKFMVYLQKENIIDESGMPKERFSAEFPKEGPSILRIQQVVRGDSAAYFCASSPPNRVITGANVLTFGAGSRLTVL.

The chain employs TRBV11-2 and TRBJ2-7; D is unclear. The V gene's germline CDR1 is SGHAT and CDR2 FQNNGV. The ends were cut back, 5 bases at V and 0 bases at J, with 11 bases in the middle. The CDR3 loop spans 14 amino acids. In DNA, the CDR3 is TGTGCCAGCAGCAATGACATATACTCCTACGAGCAGTACTTC. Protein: CASSNDIYSYEQYF. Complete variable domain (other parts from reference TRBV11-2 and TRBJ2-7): EAGVAQSPRYKIIEKRQSVAFWCNPISGHATLYWYQQILGQGPKLLIQFQNNGVVDDSQLPKDRFSAERLKGVDSTLKIQPAKLEDSAVYLCASSNDIYSYEQYFGPGTRLTVT.

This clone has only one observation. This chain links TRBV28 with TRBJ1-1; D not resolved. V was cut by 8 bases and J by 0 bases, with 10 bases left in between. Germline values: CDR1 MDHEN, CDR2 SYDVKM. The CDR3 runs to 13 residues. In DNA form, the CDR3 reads TGTGCCAGCTATCAGATTATGAACACTGAAGCTTTCTTT. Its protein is CASYQIMNTEAFF.

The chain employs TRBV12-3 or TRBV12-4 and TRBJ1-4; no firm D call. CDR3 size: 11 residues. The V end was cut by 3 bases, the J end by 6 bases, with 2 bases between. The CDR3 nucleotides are TGTGCCAGCAGTTTCGATGAAAAACTGTTTTTT. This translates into CASSFDEKLFF.

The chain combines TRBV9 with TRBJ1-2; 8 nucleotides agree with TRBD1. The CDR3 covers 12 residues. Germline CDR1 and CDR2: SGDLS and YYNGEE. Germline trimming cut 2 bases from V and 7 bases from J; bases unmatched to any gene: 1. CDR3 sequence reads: CASSVDRGGYTF. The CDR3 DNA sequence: TGTGCCAGCAGCGTTGACAGGGGTGGCTACACCTTC. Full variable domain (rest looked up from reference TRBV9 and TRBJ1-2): DSGVTQTPKHLITATGQRVTLRCSPRSGDLSVYWYQQSLDQGLQFLIQYYNGEERAKGNILERFSAQQFPDLHSELNLSSLELGDSALYFCASSVDRGGYTFGSGTRLTVV.

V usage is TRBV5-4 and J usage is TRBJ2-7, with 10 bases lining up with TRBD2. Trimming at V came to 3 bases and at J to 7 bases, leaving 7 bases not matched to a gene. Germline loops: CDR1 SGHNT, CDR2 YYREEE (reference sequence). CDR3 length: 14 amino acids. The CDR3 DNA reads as TGTGCCAGCAGCTCAGCGGGAGGGCCTTTAGAGCAGTACTTC. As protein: CASSSAGGPLEQYF.

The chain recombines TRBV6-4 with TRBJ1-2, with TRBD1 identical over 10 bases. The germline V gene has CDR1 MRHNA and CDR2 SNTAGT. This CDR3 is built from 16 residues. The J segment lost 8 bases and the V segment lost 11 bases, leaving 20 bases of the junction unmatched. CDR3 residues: CAPRIGTGEFDGGYTF. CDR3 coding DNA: TGTGCCCCGCGGATTGGGACAGGGGAATTTGATGGAGGCTACACCTTC.

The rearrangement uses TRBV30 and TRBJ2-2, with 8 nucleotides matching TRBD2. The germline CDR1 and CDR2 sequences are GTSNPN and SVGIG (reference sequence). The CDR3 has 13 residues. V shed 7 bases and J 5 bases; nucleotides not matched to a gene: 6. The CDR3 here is CASSGSITGELFF. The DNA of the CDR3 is TGTGCCTCCAGCGGGAGTATTACCGGGGAGCTGTTTTTT.

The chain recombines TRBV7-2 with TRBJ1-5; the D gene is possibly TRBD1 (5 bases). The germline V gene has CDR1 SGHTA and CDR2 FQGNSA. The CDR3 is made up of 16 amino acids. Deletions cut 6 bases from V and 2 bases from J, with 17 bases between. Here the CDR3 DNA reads TGTGCCAGCAGTCCGCAGAAGGGGAGGGGCAATCAGCCCCAGCATTTT. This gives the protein CASSPQKGRGNQPQHF. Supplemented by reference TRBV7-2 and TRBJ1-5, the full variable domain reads GAGVSQSPSNKVTEKGKDVELRCDPISGHTALYWYRQSLGQGLEFLIYFQGNSAPDKSGLPSDRFSAERTGGSVSTLTIQRTQQEDSAVYLCASSPQKGRGNQPQHFGDGTRLSIL.

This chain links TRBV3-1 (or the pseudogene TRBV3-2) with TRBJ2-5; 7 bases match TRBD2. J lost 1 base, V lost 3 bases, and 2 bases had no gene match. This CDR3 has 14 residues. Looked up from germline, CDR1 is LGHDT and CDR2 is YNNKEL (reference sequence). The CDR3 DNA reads TGTGCCAGCAGCCACCGGACTAGCCAAGAGACCCAGTACTTC. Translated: CASSHRTSQETQYF.

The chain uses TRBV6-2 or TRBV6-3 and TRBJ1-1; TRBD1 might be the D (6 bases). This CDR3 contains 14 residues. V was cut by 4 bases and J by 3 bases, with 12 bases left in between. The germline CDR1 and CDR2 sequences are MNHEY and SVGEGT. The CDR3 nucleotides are TGTGCCAGCAGTTTAGGCGGGGGCTACACTGAAGCTTTCTTT. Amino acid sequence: CASSLGGGYTEAFF.

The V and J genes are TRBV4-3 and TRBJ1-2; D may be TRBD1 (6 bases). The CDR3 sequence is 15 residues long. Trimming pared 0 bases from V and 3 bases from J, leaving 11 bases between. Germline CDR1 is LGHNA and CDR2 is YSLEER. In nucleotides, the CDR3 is TGCGCCAGCAGCCAAGATTACGGGGGGCACTATGGCTACACCTTC. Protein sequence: CASSQDYGGHYGYTF.

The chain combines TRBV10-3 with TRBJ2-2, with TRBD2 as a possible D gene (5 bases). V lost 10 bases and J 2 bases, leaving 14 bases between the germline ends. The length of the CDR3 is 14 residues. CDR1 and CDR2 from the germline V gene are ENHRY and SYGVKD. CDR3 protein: CATIREINTGELFF. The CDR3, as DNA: TGTGCCACCATCCGGGAAATTAACACCGGGGAGCTGTTTTTT.

The CDR3 protein is CASSQDPRTGSEAFF. As DNA, the CDR3 is TGTGCCAGCAGCCAAGATCCGAGGACAGGGTCTGAAGCTTTCTTT. The chain is built from TRBV4-2 and TRBJ1-1; TRBD1 agrees at 8 bases. V lost 0 bases, J lost 6 bases, and 6 bases stayed unmatched. This CDR3 region has 15 residues. Per germline, CDR1 LGHNA and CDR2 YNFKEQ.

CDR3 bases: TGTGCCAGTAATTCGGGGGGGGGCAATCAGCCCCAGCATTTT. It specifies CASNSGGGNQPQHF. The chain combines TRBV19 with TRBJ1-5, with a weak D call TRBD1 (5 bases). The CDR3 has 14 amino acids. Germline-derived CDR1 and CDR2 are LNHDA and SQIVND (reference sequence). Trimming left V 7 bases short and J 2 bases short, with 12 bases between.

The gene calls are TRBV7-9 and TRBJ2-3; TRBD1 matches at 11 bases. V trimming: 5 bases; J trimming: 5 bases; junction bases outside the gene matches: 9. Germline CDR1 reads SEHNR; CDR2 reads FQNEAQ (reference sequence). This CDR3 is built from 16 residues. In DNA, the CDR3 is TGTGCCAGCAGCCCCTGGACAGGGGGCAGTCGAGATACGCAGTATTTT. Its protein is CASSPWTGGSRDTQYF. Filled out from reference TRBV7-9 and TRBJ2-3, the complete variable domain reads DTGVSQNPRHKITKRGQNVTFRCDPISEHNRLYWYRQTLGQGPEFLTYFQNEAQLEKSRLLSDRFSAERPKGSFSTLEIQRTEQGDSAMYLCASSPWTGGSRDTQYFGPGTRLTVL.